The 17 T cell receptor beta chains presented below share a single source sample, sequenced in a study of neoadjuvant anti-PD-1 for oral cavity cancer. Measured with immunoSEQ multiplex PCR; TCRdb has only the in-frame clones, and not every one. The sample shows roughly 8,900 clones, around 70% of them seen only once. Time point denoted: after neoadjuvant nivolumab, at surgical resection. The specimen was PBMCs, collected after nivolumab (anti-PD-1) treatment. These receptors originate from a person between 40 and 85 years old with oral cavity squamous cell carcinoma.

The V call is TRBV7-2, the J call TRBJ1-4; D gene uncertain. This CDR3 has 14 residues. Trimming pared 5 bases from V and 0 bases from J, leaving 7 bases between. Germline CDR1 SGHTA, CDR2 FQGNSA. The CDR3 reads CASSPWATNEKLFF. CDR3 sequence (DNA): TGTGCCAGCAGCCCCTGGGCAACTAATGAAAAACTGTTTTTT.

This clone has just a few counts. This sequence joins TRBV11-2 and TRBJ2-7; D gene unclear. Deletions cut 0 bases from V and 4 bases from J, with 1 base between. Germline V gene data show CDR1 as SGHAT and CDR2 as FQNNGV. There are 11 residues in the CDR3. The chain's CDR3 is CASSLEYEQYF. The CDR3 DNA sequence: TGTGCCAGCAGCTTAGAATACGAGCAGTACTTC.

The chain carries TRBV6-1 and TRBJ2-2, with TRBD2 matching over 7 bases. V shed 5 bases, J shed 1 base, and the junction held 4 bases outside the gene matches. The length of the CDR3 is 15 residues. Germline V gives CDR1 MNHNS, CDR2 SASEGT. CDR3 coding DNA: TGTGCCAGCAGTCTTCCTAGCGGGAACACCGGGGAGCTGTTTTTT. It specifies CASSLPSGNTGELFF.

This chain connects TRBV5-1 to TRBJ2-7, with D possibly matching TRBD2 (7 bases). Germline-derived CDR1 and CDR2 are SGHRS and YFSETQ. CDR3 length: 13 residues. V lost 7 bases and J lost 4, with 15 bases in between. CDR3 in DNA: TGCGCCAGCCGGCCGGGGGGCGGGTACGAGCAGTACTTC. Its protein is CASRPGGGYEQYF.

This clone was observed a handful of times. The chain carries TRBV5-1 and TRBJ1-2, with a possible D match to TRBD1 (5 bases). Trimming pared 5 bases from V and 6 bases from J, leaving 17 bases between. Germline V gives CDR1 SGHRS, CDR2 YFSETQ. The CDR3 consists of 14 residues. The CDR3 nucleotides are TGCGCCAGCAGTTGGAGTCGGGACTTCGATGGCTACACCTTC. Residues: CASSWSRDFDGYTF.

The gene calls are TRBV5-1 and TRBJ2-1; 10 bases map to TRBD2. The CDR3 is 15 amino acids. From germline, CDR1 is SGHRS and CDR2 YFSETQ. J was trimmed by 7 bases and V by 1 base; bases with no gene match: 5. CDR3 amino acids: CASSLMASGGNEQFF. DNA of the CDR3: TGCGCCAGCAGCTTGATGGCTAGCGGGGGTAATGAGCAGTTCTTC.

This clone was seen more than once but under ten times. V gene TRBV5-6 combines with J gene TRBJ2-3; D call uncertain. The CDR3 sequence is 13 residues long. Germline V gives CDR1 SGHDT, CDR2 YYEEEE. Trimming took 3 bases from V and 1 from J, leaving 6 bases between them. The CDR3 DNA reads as TGTGCCAGCAGCTCACGGGGCACAGATACGCAGTATTTT. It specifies CASSSRGTDTQYF.

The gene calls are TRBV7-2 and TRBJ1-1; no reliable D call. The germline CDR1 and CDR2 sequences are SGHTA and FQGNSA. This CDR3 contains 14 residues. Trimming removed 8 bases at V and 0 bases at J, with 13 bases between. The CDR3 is CASLLTLLNTEAFF. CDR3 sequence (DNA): TGTGCCAGCTTACTGACCCTTTTGAACACTGAAGCTTTCTTT.

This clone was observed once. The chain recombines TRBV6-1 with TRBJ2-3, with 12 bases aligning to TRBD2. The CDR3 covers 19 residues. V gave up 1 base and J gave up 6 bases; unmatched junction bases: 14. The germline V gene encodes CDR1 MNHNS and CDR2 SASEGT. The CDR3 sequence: CASSEVGLAGRLLVDTQYF. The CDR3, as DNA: TGTGCCAGCAGTGAAGTCGGACTAGCGGGGCGGCTTCTCGTGGATACGCAGTATTTT.

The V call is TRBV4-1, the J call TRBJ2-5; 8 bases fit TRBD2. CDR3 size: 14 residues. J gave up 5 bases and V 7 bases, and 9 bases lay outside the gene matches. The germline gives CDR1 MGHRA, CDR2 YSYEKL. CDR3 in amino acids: CASKRELLVETQYF. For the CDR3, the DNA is TGCGCCAGCAAGCGGGAGTTGCTTGTGGAGACCCAGTACTTC.

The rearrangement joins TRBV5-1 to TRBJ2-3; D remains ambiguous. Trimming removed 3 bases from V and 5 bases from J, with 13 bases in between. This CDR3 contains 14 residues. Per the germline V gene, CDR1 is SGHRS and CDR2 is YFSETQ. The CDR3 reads CASSSQVIRDTQYF. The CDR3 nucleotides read TGCGCCAGCAGCTCCCAGGTAATCCGAGATACGCAGTATTTT.

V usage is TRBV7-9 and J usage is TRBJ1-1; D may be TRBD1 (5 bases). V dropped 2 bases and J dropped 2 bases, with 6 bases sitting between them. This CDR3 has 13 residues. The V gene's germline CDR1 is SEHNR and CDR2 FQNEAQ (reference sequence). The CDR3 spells CASSLTGNTEAFF. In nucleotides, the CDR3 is TGTGCCAGCAGCTTAACAGGAAACACTGAAGCTTTCTTT.

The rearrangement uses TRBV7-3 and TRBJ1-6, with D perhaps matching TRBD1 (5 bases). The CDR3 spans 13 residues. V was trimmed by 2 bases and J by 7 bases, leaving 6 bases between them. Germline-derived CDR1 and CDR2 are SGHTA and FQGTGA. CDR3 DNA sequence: TGTGCCAGCAGCTTAGGGGGGAATTCACCCCTCCACTTT. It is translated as CASSLGGNSPLHF.

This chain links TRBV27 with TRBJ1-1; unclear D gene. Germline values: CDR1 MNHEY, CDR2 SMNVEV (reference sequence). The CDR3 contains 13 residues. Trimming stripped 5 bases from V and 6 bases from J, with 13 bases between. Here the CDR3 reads CASSHSQESEAFF. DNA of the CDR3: TGTGCCAGCAGTCACTCTCAGGAGTCTGAAGCTTTCTTT.

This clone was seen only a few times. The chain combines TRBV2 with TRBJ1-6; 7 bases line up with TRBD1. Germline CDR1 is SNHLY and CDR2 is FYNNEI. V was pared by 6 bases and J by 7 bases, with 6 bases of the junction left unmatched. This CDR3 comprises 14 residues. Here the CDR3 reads CASRETGNNSPLHF. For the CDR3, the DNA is TGTGCCAGCAGGGAGACAGGGAACAATTCACCCCTCCACTTT.

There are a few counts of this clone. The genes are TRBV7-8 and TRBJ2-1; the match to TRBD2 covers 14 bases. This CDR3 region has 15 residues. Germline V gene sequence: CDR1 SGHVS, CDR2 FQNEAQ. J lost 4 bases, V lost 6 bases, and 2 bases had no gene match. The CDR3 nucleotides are TGTGCCAGCAGGGGACTAGCGGGAGCATACAATGAGCAGTTCTTC. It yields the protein CASRGLAGAYNEQFF.

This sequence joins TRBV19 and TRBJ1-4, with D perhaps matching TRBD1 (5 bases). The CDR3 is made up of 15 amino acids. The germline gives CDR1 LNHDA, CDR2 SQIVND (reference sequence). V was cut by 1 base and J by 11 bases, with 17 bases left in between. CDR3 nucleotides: TGTGCCAGTAGTATAGGGGGCATCAGCGTAGAGAAACTGTTTTTT. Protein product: CASSIGGISVEKLFF.